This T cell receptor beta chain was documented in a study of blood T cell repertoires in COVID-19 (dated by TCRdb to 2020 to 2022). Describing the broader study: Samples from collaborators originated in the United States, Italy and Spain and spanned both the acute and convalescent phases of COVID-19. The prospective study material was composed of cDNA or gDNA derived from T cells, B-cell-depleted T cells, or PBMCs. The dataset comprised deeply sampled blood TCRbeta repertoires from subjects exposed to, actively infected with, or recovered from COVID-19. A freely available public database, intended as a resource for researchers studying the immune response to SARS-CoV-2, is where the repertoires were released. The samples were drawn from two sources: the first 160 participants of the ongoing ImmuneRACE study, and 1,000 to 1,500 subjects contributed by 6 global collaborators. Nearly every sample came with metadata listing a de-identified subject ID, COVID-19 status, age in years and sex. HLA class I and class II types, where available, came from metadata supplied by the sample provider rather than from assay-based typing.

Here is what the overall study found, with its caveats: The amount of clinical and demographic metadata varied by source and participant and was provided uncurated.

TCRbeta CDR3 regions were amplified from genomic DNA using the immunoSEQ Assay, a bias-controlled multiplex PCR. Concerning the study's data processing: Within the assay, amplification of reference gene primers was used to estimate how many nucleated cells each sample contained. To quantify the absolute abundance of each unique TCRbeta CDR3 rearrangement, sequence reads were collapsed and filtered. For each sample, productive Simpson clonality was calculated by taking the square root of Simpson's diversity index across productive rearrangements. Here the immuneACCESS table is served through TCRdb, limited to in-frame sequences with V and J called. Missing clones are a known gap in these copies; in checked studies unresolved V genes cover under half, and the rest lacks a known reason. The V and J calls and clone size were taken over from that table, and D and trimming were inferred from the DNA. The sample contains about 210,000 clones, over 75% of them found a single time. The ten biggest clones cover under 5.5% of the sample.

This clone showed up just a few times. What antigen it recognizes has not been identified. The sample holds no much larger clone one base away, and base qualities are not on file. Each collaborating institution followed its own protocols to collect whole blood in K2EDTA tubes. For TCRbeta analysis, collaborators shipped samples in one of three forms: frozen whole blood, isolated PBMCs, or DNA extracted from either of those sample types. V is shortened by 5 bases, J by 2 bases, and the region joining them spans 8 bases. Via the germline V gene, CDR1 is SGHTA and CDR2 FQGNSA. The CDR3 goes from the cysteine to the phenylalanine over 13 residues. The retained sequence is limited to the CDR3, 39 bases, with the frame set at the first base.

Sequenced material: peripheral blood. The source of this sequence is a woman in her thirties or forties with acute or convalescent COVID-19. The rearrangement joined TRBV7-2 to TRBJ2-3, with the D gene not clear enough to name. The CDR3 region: CASSGYYTDTQYF. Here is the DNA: TGTGCCAGCAGCGGGTACTACACAGATACGCAGTATTTT.